The 27 T cell receptor beta chains below were found in one sample sequenced in a study of T cells in Graves' hyperthyroidism and ophthalmopathy. RNA transcripts were the template for amplifying TCR beta CDR3 regions. In the first-round RT-PCR of the TCR CDR3, the HTBI primer set was used. MiXCR was run by TCRdb on the multiplex PCR reads, yielding one entry per CDR3 protein. The sample shows about 640,000 distinct CDR3 sequences, around 21% of them seen only once. The sample was blood. The receptors were sampled from a man aged 25 to 40 with Graves' ophthalmopathy.

This clonotype was observed at least ten times. This CDR3 reads CASSPKKPDSYEQYF. The DNA for the CDR3 is TGTGCCAGCAGTCCCAAGAAACCCGACAGTTACGAGCAGTACTTC. The rearrangement links TRBV12-3 or TRBV12-4 to TRBJ2-7; TRBD1 is a possible D gene (5 bases). The germline V and J ends were trimmed by 5 bases and 4 bases, with 18 bases remaining between them. The CDR3 runs 15 residues.

The table lists this clonotype with many counts. The chain employs TRBV12-3 or TRBV12-4 and TRBJ1-2; 9 nucleotides match TRBD1. V was pared by 6 bases and J by 6 bases, with 5 bases of the junction left unmatched. The CDR3 is 13 residues long. The CDR3: CASSPGTGNGYTF. The CDR3 region has the DNA TGTGCCAGCAGCCCTGGGACAGGGAATGGCTACACCTTC.

Of note for this clonotype: The junction and the germline gene differ at one end; a read error may be behind it. The chain is built from TRBV19 and TRBJ1-6, with D maybe TRBD1 (5 bases). This CDR3 has 15 amino acids. Germline V gene lookup returns CDR1 LNHDA and CDR2 SQIVND (reference sequence). CDR3 in amino acids: CASNPGLNNNSPPHF. The CDR3 nucleotides read TGTGCCAGTAATCCGGGACTGAACAATAATTCACCCCCCCACTTT.

This chain joins TRBV10-2 and TRBJ2-5, with D hard to call. This CDR3 has 14 residues. The V and J ends lost 3 bases and 2 bases respectively, with 10 bases between them. Per the germline V gene, CDR1 is WSHSY and CDR2 is SAAADI. Here the CDR3 DNA reads TGCGCCAGCAGTGACATAGGACCGCAAGAGACCCAGTACTTC. Its protein is CASSDIGPQETQYF.

There are many counts of this clonotype. The CDR3 is CASSSGGDQPQHF. CDR3 bases: TGTGCCAGCAGCTCAGGGGGGGATCAGCCCCAGCATTTT. The chain has TRBV13 and TRBJ1-5; 7 bases map to TRBD1. V dropped 4 bases and J dropped 5; count of bases not matched to a gene: 2. CDR3 length equals 13 residues. Germline values: CDR1 PRHDT, CDR2 FYEKMQ (reference sequence).

This rearrangement joins TRBV12-3 or TRBV12-4 to TRBJ1-1; D gene ambiguous. The CDR3 runs to 15 residues. V was shortened by 2 bases and J by 0 bases, with 10 bases between the two germline ends. The CDR3 spells CASSLMRFMNTEAFF. In DNA, the CDR3 is TGTGCCAGCAGTTTAATGAGGTTCATGAACACTGAAGCTTTCTTT.

Many counts were recorded for this clonotype. This chain connects TRBV11-2 to TRBJ2-3; D possibly corresponds to TRBD2 (6 bases). The length of the CDR3 is 16 residues. The germline V gene has CDR1 SGHAT and CDR2 FQNNGV. V gave up 5 bases and J gave up 2 bases, with 17 bases separating them. The CDR3 here is CASSPSRGIPTDTQYF. The CDR3 coding sequence is TGTGCCAGCAGCCCCTCGCGGGGCATCCCCACAGATACGCAGTATTTT. Full variable domain (rest looked up from reference TRBV11-2 and TRBJ2-3): EAGVAQSPRYKIIEKRQSVAFWCNPISGHATLYWYQQILGQGPKLLIQFQNNGVVDDSQLPKDRFSAERLKGVDSTLKIQPAKLEDSAVYLCASSPSRGIPTDTQYFGPGTRLTVL.

Ten or more counts support this clonotype. The V and J genes are TRBV28 and TRBJ2-5; TRBD1 aligns across 12 bases. This CDR3 has 15 amino acids. Germline V gene lookup returns CDR1 MDHEN and CDR2 SYDVKM. The V segment lost 6 bases and the J segment 5 bases; nucleotides outside the gene matches: 7. The CDR3 DNA sequence: TGTGCCAGCAGCCGAGGGACAGGGGGCGCGGAGACCCAGTACTTC. Translating gives CASSRGTGGAETQYF. Complete variable domain (other parts from reference TRBV28 and TRBJ2-5): DVKVTQSSRYLVKRTGEKVFLECVQDMDHENMFWYRQDPGLGLRLIYFSYDVKMKEKGDIPEGYSVSREKKERFSLILESASTNQTSMYLCASSRGTGGAETQYFGPGTRLLVL.

The V and J genes are TRBV6-1 and TRBJ2-7; 9 nucleotides match TRBD1. From germline, CDR1 is MNHNS and CDR2 SASEGT. The CDR3 is made up of 16 amino acids. V lost 3 bases and J lost 0; bases outside the gene matches: 6. In DNA, the CDR3 is TGTGCCAGCAGTGAGGAGGGACAGGGTAGCTCCTACGAGCAGTACTTC. Amino acids: CASSEEGQGSSYEQYF.

In this sample, this clonotype turned up many times. The rearrangement uses TRBV12-3 or TRBV12-4 and TRBJ1-1, with D maybe TRBD1 (6 bases). There are 15 residues in the CDR3. V was pared by 2 bases and J by 0 bases, with 10 bases between. The CDR3 reads CASSLSGQMNTEAFF. DNA for the CDR3: TGTGCCAGCAGTTTAAGTGGACAGATGAACACTGAAGCTTTCTTT.

This clonotype has only a few counts. V and J are TRBV27 and TRBJ1-1; 7 bases match TRBD1. The CDR3 covers 14 residues. In germline, CDR1 is MNHEY, CDR2 SMNVEV (reference sequence). The J segment lost 3 bases and the V segment lost 5 bases, leaving 6 bases of the junction unmatched. CDR3 bases: TGTGCCAGCAGTGTGACAGGGTCGCACACTGAAGCTTTCTTT. Amino acid sequence: CASSVTGSHTEAFF.

This clonotype came up many times. The chain combines TRBV18 with TRBJ1-1, with D unclear. Germline lookup yields CDR1 KGHSH and CDR2 LQKENI. The CDR3 extends over 13 amino acids. Trimming shortened V by 2 bases and J by 1 base, and 5 bases separated the two germline ends. In DNA, the CDR3 is TGTGCCAGCTCACCATCCCCGAACACTGAAGCTTTCTTT. Its protein is CASSPSPNTEAFF.

The J gene is TRBJ1-4, the V gene TRBV6-2 or TRBV6-3; 7 bases are shared with TRBD1. The CDR3 is 13 amino acids. Unmatched junction bases numbered 6, after V lost 6 bases and J lost 8 bases. Germline V gene data show CDR1 as MNHEY and CDR2 as SVGEGT. The CDR3 nucleotides read TGTGCCAGCAGAAGACAGGGTGAAGAAAAACTGTTTTTT. Translated, it gives CASRRQGEEKLFF.

This clonotype was counted ten times or more. The chain joins TRBV27 to TRBJ1-1; no definite D call. Trimming took 6 bases from V and 0 from J, leaving 2 bases between them. Germline values: CDR1 MNHEY, CDR2 SMNVEV (reference sequence). This CDR3 is 11 amino acids long. CDR3 bases: TGTGCCAGCAGGTTGAACACTGAAGCTTTCTTT. Its translation is CASRLNTEAFF.

The chain links TRBV12-3 or TRBV12-4 to TRBJ2-1; possible D gene TRBD2, 6 bases. The germline V and J ends were trimmed by 4 bases and 3 bases, with 16 bases remaining between them. CDR3 length equals 16 residues. The CDR3 coding sequence is TGTGCCAGCAGTTCCCCTGGCGGAGGGAGCTACAATGAGCAGTTCTTC. This codes for CASSSPGGGSYNEQFF.

This clonotype was counted only a few times. V usage is TRBV4-1 and J usage is TRBJ2-7; no firm D call. V was pared by 1 base and J by 5 bases, with 9 bases between. The length of the CDR3 is 13 residues. Germline lookup yields CDR1 MGHRA and CDR2 YSYEKL. CDR3 amino acids: CASSQVSGDEQYF. The DNA of the CDR3 is TGCGCCAGCAGCCAAGTATCAGGAGACGAGCAGTACTTC.

This clonotype was seen ten or more times. V and J are TRBV7-3 and TRBJ2-3; D not certain. Trimming removed 5 bases at V and 0 bases at J, with 9 bases between. Germline CDR1 reads SGHTA; CDR2 reads FQGTGA. The CDR3 loop spans 14 amino acids. The CDR3, as DNA: TGTGCCAGCAGCCCAACGCCTAGCACAGATACGCAGTATTTT. It translates to CASSPTPSTDTQYF.

This chain joins TRBV20-1 and TRBJ2-3; 7 bases map to TRBD2. This CDR3 comprises 13 residues. CDR1 and CDR2 (germline): DFQATT, SNEGSKA (reference sequence). V dropped 3 bases and J dropped 3; count of bases not matched to a gene: 3. Here the CDR3 DNA reads TGCAGTGCTAGCAGGGACTATACAGATACGCAGTATTTT. Its protein is CSASRDYTDTQYF.

CDR3 sequence reads: CASSFRQGGETQYF. The DNA for the CDR3 is TGTGCCAGCAGTTTTCGGCAGGGAGGCGAGACCCAGTACTTC. The chain joins TRBV27 to TRBJ2-5, with D possibly TRBD2 on 6 matching bases. The V and J ends lost 3 bases and 5 bases respectively, with 13 bases between them. This CDR3 is built from 14 residues. Germline V gene sequence: CDR1 MNHEY, CDR2 SMNVEV (reference sequence).

This clonotype appeared many times. The chain recombines TRBV27 with TRBJ2-7, with 7 bases that match TRBD2. From germline, CDR1 is MNHEY and CDR2 SMNVEV (reference sequence). V gave up 5 bases and J gave up 7 bases; unmatched junction bases: 14. The CDR3 spans 15 residues. CDR3 in amino acids: CASSPSSPIGGEQYF. The CDR3 DNA follows: TGTGCCAGCAGTCCCTCCTCCCCGATCGGGGGGGAGCAGTACTTC.

The gene calls are TRBV13 and TRBJ2-1; D possibly corresponds to TRBD2 (6 bases). The ends were cut back, 3 bases at V and 5 bases at J, with 11 bases in the middle. Germline V gene sequence: CDR1 PRHDT, CDR2 FYEKMQ (reference sequence). The CDR3 contains 14 residues. DNA of the CDR3: TGTGCCAGCAGCTTTGGTCCGGGGGACAATGAGCAGTTCTTC. Amino acid sequence: CASSFGPGDNEQFF.

This clonotype has just a few counts. The chain combines TRBV20-1 with TRBJ2-1; 11 nucleotides match TRBD2. Trimming removed 0 bases from V and 9 bases from J; junction bases left unmatched: 16. Germline V gene lookup returns CDR1 DFQATT and CDR2 SNEGSKA (reference sequence). The CDR3 consists of 18 residues. The CDR3 reads CSARDLLGVAGGQGEQFF. The CDR3 DNA is TGCAGTGCTAGAGATCTCCTCGGGGTAGCGGGAGGGCAGGGTGAGCAGTTCTTC.

The chain links TRBV12-3 or TRBV12-4 to TRBJ2-1; 13 bases align to TRBD2. Germline trimming cut 5 bases from V and 7 bases from J; bases unmatched to any gene: 8. The CDR3 extends over 16 amino acids. The CDR3 DNA follows: TGTGCCAGCAGTACCCGGACTAGCGGGAGTGGGAATGAGCAGTTCTTC. The encoded protein is CASSTRTSGSGNEQFF.

This clonotype was found a few times. The chain links TRBV5-6 to TRBJ1-5; D is possibly TRBD1 (5 bases). The germline gives CDR1 SGHDT, CDR2 YYEEEE. V lost 3 bases to trimming and J lost 1 base, with 8 bases between them. The CDR3 loop spans 14 amino acids. This chain's CDR3 is CASSSDKSNQPQHF. CDR3 nucleotides: TGTGCCAGCAGCTCGGACAAGAGCAATCAGCCCCAGCATTTT. The complete variable domain, with remaining parts taken from reference TRBV5-6 and TRBJ1-5, reads DAGVTQSPTHLIKTRGQQVTLRCSPKSGHDTVSWYQQALGQGPQFIFQYYEEEERQRGNFPDRFSGHQFPNYSSELNVNALLLGDSALYLCASSSDKSNQPQHFGDGTRLSIL.

The chain links TRBV6-1 to TRBJ2-3; D is possibly TRBD2 (5 bases). This CDR3 spans 15 amino acids. Germline assignment: CDR1 MNHNS and CDR2 SASEGT. V shed 1 base and J shed 2 bases, with 10 bases lying between them. CDR3 coding DNA: TGTGCCAGCAGTGAAGGGAGAGGGTTCACAGATACGCAGTATTTT. This sequence encodes CASSEGRGFTDTQYF.

The sample holds a few counts of this clonotype. A read error may be the cause here, since a much bigger clone is one base away. The V and J genes are TRBV6-1 and TRBJ2-7; 7 bases line up with TRBD1. CDR3 size: 14 residues. The V segment lost 6 bases and the J segment 0 bases; nucleotides outside the gene matches: 5. The germline V gene has CDR1 MNHNS and CDR2 SASEGT. CDR3 DNA: TGTGCCAGCAGGAAACAGGGGAGCTCCTACGAGCAGTACTTC. This gives the protein CASRKQGSSYEQYF.

This clonotype turned up a few times. The rearrangement uses TRBV7-9 and TRBJ2-7; TRBD2 is a possible D gene (6 bases). The CDR3 contains 16 residues. CDR1 is SEHNR and CDR2 is FQNEAQ in the germline V gene (reference sequence). Trimming took 5 bases from V and 9 from J, leaving 26 bases between them. This chain's CDR3 is CASSPRRRDGGFLQYF. The CDR3 DNA reads TGTGCCAGCAGCCCTCGGAGGAGGGACGGCGGCTTTCTGCAGTACTTC.